The sequence of this TCR beta chain was determined in a study of cytomegalovirus exposure and HLA in healthy donors. Study-wide context: Unique TCRs from HLA-typed donors, 70 million to 100 million of them, were held in an early data release.

PCR primers comprised 60 Vbeta and 13 Jbeta primers. Clones were read by immunoSEQ multiplex PCR, and TCRdb kept only the in-frame ones, dropping some. This sample has around 100,000 clones; 73% occur once, and the top ten carry 0.87%. A word on this clone: What it binds is not known.

General study findings and limits: Later on, an analysis found that several of the most significant clusters appeared to be linked to common viral pathogens, which included parvovirus B19. Highly shared sequence variants in one cluster were likely a sequencing artifact. Data from an earlier analysis indicated that most TCR beta V segments were productive either about 87% or about 30% of the time.

V was shortened by 7 bases and J by 1 base, with 16 bases between the two germline ends. The CDR3 runs 15 residues. The germline V gene encodes CDR1 SNHLY and CDR2 FYNNEI. Sequenced input: PBMCs. The chain recombines TRBV2 with TRBJ1-1; D remains ambiguous. The sequence derives from a woman aged 25 to 39 in good health and CMV-seronegative. CDR3 residues: CASNRPPETNTEAFF. The CDR3, as DNA: TGTGCCAGCAATCGACCACCGGAGACGAACACTGAAGCTTTCTTT.